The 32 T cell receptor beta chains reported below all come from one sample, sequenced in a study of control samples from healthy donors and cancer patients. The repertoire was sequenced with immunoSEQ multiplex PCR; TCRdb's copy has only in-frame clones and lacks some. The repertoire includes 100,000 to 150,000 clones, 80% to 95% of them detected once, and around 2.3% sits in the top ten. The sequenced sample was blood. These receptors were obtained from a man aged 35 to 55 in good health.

The CDR3 coding sequence is TGCAGTGCTAGTCTCGGGACAGGGGACCCCTTTTACGAGCAGTACTTC. Its translation is CSASLGTGDPFYEQYF. The genes are TRBV20-1 and TRBJ2-7; 10 nucleotides match TRBD1. The CDR3 runs to 16 residues. Germline trimming cut 3 bases from V and 4 bases from J; bases unmatched to any gene: 12. Germline V gene sequence: CDR1 DFQATT, CDR2 SNEGSKA (reference sequence).

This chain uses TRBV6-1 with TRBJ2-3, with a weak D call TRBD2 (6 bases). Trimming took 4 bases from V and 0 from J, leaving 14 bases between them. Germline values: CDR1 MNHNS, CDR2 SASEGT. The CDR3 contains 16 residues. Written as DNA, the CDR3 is TGTGCCAGCAGTGGCGGGATCTTTCCTAGCACAGATACGCAGTATTTT. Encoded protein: CASSGGIFPSTDTQYF.

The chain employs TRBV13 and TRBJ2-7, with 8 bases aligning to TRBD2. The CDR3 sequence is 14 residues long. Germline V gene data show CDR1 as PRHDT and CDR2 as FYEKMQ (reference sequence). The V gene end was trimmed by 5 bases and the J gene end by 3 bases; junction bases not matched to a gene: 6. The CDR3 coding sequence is TGTGCCAGCAGCCCGGGGGGGCCTTTCTACGAGCAGTACTTC. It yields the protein CASSPGGPFYEQYF.

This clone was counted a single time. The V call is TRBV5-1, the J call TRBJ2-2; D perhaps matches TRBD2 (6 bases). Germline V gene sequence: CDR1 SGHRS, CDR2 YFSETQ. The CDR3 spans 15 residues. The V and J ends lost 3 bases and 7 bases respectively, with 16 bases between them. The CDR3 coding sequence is TGCGCCAGCAGCTACGGGACTGGGGTTAGCGGGGAGCTGTTTTTT. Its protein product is CASSYGTGVSGELFF.

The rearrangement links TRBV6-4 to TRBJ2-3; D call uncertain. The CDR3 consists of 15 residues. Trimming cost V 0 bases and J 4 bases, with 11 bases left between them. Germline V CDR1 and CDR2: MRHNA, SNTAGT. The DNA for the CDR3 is TGTGCCAGCAGTGACTCATTAAGGGCCCCAGATACGCAGTATTTT. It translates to CASSDSLRAPDTQYF.

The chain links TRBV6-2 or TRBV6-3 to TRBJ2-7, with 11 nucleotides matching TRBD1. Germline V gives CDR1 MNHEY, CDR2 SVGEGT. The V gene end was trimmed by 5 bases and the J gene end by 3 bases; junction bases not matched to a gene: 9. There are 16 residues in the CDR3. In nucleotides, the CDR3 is TGTGCCAGCAGTACCAGACCGGGACAGGGGGACTACGAGCAGTACTTC. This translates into CASSTRPGQGDYEQYF.

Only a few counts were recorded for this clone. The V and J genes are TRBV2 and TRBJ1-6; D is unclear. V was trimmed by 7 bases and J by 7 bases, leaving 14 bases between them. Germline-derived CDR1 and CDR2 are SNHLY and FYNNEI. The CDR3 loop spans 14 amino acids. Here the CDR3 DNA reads TGTGCCAGCAATTCTGAGGTGTCAAATTCACCCCTCCACTTT. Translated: CASNSEVSNSPLHF.

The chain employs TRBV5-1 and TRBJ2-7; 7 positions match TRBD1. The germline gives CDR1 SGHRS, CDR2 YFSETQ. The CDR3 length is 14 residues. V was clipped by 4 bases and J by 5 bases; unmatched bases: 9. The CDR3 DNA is TGCGCCAGCAGCGATGCCGGGACAGTTGACGAGCAGTACTTC. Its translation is CASSDAGTVDEQYF. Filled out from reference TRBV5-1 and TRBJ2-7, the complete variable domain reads KAGVTQTPRYLIKTRGQQVTLSCSPISGHRSVSWYQQTPGQGLQFLFEYFSETQRNKGNFPGRFSGRQFSNSRSEMNVSTLELGDSALYLCASSDAGTVDEQYFGPGTRLTVT.

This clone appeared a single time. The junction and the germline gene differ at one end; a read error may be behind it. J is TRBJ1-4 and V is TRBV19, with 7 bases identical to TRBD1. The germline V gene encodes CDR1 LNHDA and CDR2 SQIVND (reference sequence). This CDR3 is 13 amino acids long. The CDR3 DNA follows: TGTGCCAGTAATATAGGACAGGCAGAAAAACTGTTTTTT. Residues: CASNIGQAEKLFF. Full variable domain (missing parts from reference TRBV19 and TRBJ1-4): DGGITQSPKYLFRKEGQNVTLSCEQNLNHDAMYWYRQDPGQGLRLIYYSQIVNDFQKGDIAEGYSVSREKKESFPLTVTSAQKNPTAFYLCASNIGQAEKLFFGSGTQLSVL.

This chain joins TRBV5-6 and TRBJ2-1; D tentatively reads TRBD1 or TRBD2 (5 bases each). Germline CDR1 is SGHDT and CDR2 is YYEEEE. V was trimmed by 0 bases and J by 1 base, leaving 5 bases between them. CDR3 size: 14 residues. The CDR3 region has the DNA TGTGCCAGCAGCTTGGGGGGGTCCTACAATGAGCAGTTCTTC. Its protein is CASSLGGSYNEQFF.

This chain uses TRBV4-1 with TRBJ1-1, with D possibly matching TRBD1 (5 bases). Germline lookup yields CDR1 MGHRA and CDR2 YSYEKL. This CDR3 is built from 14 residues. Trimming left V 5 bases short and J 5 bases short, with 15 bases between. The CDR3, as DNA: TGCGCCAGCAGCAACCTAGGGGCGATGACTGAAGCTTTCTTT. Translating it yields CASSNLGAMTEAFF.

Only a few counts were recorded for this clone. CDR3 in amino acids: CATETGGTPVGDTQYF. CDR3 nucleotide sequence: TGTGCCACGGAAACCGGCGGGACTCCCGTGGGGGATACGCAGTATTTT. V gene TRBV24-1 combines with J gene TRBJ2-3; a possible D gene is TRBD2 (6 bases). Per the germline V gene, CDR1 is KGHDR and CDR2 is SFDVKD. The CDR3 totals 16 residues. V gave up 10 bases and J gave up 6 bases, with 25 bases separating them.

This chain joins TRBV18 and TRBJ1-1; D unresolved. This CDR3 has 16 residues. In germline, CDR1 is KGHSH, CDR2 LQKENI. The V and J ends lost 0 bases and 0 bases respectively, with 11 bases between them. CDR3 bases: TGTGCCAGCTCACCACCGTCGACAAGGGTGAACACTGAAGCTTTCTTT. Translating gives CASSPPSTRVNTEAFF.

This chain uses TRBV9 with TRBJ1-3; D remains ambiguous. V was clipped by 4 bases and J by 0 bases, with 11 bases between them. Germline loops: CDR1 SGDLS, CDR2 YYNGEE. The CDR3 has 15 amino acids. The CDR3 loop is CASSPGLNSGNTIYF. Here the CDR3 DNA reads TGTGCCAGCAGCCCAGGCTTAAACTCTGGAAACACCATATATTTT.

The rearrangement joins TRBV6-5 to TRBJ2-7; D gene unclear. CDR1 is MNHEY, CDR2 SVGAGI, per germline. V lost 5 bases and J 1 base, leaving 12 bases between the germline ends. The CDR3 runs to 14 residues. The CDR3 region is CASSPRWDSYEQYF. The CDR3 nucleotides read TGTGCCAGCAGTCCTCGGTGGGATTCCTACGAGCAGTACTTC.

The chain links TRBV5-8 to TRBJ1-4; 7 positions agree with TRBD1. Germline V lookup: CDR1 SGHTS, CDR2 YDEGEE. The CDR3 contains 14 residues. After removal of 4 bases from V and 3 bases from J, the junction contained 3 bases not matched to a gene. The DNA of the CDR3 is TGTGCCAGCAGCAGGGGGCAGTCTAATGAAAAACTGTTTTTT. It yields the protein CASSRGQSNEKLFF.

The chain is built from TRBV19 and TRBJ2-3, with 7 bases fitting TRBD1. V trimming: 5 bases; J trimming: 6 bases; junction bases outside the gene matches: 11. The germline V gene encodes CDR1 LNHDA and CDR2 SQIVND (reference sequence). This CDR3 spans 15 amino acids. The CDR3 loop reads CASSLADRVGDTQYF. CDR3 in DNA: TGTGCCAGTAGTCTCGCCGACAGGGTCGGCGATACGCAGTATTTT.

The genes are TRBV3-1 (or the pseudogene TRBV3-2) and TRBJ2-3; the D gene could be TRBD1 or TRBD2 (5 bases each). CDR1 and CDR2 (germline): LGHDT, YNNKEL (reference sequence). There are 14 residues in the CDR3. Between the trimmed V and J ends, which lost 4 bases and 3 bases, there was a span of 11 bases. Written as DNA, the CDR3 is TGTGCCAGCAGCCCGAGTTGGGGGACAGATACGCAGTATTTT. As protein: CASSPSWGTDTQYF.

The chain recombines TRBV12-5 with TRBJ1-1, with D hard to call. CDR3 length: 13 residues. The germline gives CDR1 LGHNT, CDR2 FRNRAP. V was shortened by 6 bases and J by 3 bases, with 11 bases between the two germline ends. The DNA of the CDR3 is TGTGCTAGTGGGCTAGAGTGGGACACTGAAGCTTTCTTT. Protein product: CASGLEWDTEAFF. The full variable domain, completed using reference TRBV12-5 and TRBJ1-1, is DARVTQTPRHKVTEMGQEVTMRCQPILGHNTVFWYRQTMMQGLELLAYFRNRAPLDDSGMPKDRFSAEMPDATLATLKIQPSEPRDSAVYFCASGLEWDTEAFFGQGTRLTVV.

The CDR3 DNA is TGCGCCAGCAGCGAGGACAGGGGGTACACAGATACGCAGTATTTT. This translates into CASSEDRGYTDTQYF. The chain joins TRBV5-1 to TRBJ2-3, with TRBD1 matching 10 bases. This CDR3 has 15 amino acids. Germline CDR1 is SGHRS and CDR2 is YFSETQ. V trimming: 4 bases; J trimming: 2 bases; junction bases outside the gene matches: 4.

The CDR3 here is CASSAPWGVATNSVSRTEAFF. In DNA, the CDR3 is TGTGCCAGCAGCGCGCCTTGGGGGGTGGCGACCAACTCAGTATCTCGCACTGAAGCTTTCTTT. The V call is TRBV21-1, the J call TRBJ1-1. TRBV21-1 is designated a pseudogene. This CDR3 spans 21 amino acids.

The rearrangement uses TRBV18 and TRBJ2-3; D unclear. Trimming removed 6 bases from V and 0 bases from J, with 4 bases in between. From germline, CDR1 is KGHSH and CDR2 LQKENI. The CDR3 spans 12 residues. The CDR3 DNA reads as TGTGCCAGCTCTGACAGCACAGATACGCAGTATTTT. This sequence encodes CASSDSTDTQYF.

The CDR3 sequence is CASSQTGLAAQETQYF. CDR3 DNA sequence: TGTGCCAGCAGTCAAACGGGACTAGCGGCCCAAGAGACCCAGTACTTC. The rearrangement joins TRBV6-2 or TRBV6-3 to TRBJ2-5; 11 bases are shared with TRBD2. The CDR3 spans 16 residues. Germline lookup yields CDR1 MNHEY and CDR2 SVGEGT. With 5 bases clipped from V and 1 base from J, the junction kept 6 bases outside the gene matches.

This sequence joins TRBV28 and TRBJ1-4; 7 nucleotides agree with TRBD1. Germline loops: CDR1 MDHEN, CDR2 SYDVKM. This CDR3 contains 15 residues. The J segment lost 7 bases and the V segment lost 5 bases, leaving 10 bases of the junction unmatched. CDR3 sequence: CASSPQGVRGEKLFF. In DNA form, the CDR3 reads TGTGCCAGCAGTCCGCAGGGGGTTAGAGGTGAAAAACTGTTTTTT.

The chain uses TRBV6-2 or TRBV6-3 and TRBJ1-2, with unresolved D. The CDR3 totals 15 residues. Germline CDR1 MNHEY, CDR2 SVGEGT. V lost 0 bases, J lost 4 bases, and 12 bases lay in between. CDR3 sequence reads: CASSYSGWERYGYTF. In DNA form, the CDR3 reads TGTGCCAGCAGTTACTCTGGGTGGGAGCGCTATGGCTACACCTTC.

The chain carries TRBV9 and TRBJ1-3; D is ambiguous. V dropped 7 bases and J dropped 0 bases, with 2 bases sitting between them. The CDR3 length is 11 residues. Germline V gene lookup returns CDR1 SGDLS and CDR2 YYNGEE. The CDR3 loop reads CASSSGNTIYF. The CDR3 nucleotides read TGTGCCAGCTCCTCTGGAAACACCATATATTTT.

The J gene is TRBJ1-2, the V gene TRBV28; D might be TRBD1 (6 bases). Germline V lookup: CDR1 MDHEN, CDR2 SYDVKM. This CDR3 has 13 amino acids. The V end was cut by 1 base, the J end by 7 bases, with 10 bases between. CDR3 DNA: TGTGCCAGCAGTTTATTAGGGGGAAGTGGCTACACCTTC. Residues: CASSLLGGSGYTF.

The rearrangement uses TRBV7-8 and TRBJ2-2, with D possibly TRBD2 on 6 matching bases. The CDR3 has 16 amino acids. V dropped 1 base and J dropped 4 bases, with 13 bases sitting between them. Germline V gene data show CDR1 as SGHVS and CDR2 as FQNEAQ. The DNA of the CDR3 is TGTGCCAGCAGCTTAGAGGCTAGCGTCGCCACCGGGGAGCTGTTTTTT. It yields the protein CASSLEASVATGELFF.

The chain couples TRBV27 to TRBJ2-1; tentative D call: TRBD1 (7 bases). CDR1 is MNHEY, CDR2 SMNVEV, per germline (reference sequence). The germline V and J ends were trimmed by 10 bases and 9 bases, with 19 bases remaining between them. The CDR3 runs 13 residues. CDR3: CATPGGWTAEQFF. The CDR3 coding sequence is TGTGCCACCCCAGGGGGGTGGACTGCTGAGCAGTTCTTC.

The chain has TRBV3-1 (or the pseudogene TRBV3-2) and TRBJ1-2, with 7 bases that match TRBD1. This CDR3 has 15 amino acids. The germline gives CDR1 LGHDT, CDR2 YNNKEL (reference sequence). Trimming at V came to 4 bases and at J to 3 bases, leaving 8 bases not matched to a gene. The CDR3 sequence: CASSPRQGRDYGYTF. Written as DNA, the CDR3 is TGTGCCAGCAGCCCGAGACAGGGCAGGGACTATGGCTACACCTTC.

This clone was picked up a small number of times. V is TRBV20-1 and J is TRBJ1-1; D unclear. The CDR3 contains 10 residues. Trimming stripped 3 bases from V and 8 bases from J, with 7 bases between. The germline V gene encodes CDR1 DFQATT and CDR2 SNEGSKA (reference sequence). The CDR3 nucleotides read TGCAGTGCTAGGACGATAGAAGCTTTCTTT. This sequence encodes CSARTIEAFF.

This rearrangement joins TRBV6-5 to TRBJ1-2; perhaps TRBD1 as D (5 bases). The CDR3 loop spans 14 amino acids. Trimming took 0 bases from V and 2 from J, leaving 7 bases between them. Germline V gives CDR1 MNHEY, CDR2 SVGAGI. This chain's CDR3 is CASSYSGGNYGYTF. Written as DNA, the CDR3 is TGTGCCAGCAGTTACTCGGGGGGGAACTATGGCTACACCTTC.